The entry that follows covers one T cell receptor (beta chain) sequence. No antigen is known for it. The source of the sample is a study of blood T cells in healthy people across ages. The CDR3 contains 15 residues. Germline CDR1 and CDR2: DFQATT and SNEGSKA (reference sequence). With 1 base removed from V and 4 bases from J, the gap between germline ends came to 14 bases. The study's findings and limits: It was the long-lived donors that had more naive CD4+ cells and higher diversity than aged donors.

Together with a sample-barcoded 5' primer, a J-beta primer mix was included in a second PCR lasting about 7 to 11 cycles. Each TCR beta cDNA got a 12-nucleotide random molecular identifier. TCRdb re-analysed the 5' RACE reads in MiXCR, keeping a single row per CDR3 protein. The sample lists approximately 1,700,000 distinct CDR3 sequences, around 40% occurring once. Isolation yielded PBMCs, at least 6 million per sample, in every case. This receptor was taken from a human donor in good health. Sample: blood. V usage is TRBV20-1 and J usage is TRBJ2-1; no definite D call. The CDR3 loop reads CSARVPFLTYNEQFF. The CDR3 region has the DNA TGCAGTGCTAGAGTCCCCTTTTTAACTTACAATGAGCAGTTCTTC.